This T cell receptor (beta chain) was obtained from a study of human T cells and chemical hapten exposure. Study-level results: While controls formed fewer of them, expanded TCRs formed significantly more large CDR3 similarity clusters.

With 5 bases removed from V and 5 bases from J, the gap between germline ends came to 18 bases. This CDR3 is built from 15 residues. Germline values: CDR1 SGHTA, CDR2 FQGNSA. It was the library that attached unique molecular identifiers to individual cDNA molecules. TCRdb used MiXCR to reprocess the RACE reads, holding one entry per CDR3 protein. The sample consists of more than 75,000 distinct CDR3 sequences, roughly 10% of them appearing once. Time point noted: patch test 2, 6 weeks after DPC sensitization. The treatment was: therapeutic diphenylcyclopropenone sensitization with weekly scalp DPC. This clonotype has only a few counts. Its antigen is undetermined.

The genes are TRBV7-2 and TRBJ1-1; D might be TRBD1 (6 bases). The clonotype comes from a young woman with alopecia areata. Some clones in this sample may be carry-over from other donors' samples. Sequences were derived from whole blood, sampled in connection with sensitization to the hapten diphenylcyclopropenone (DPC). The CDR3 loop reads CASSRGGSEWTEAFF. For the CDR3, the DNA is TGTGCCAGCAGCCGAGGGGGGAGTGAGTGGACTGAAGCTTTCTTT.